This T cell receptor (beta chain) came from a study of cytomegalovirus exposure and HLA in healthy donors (dated by TCRdb to 2015 to 2018). About the full investigation: The roughly 700 repertoires of the first cohort and the 110 or so validation repertoires were produced on the same platform, according to a later analysis. The study was designed to test whether signatures of past pathogen exposure could be identified by cataloging public T cell receptors. Along with the roughly 670-subject first cohort, a separate validation cohort of approximately 110 different subjects was used. High-throughput TCR immunosequencing, statistical association of individual TCRs with disease status, and machine learning were combined to predict cytomegalovirus infection status.

Study-wide findings and limitations: A few of the identified cytomegalovirus-associated TCR beta chains were confirmed in vitro to be specific for cytomegalovirus antigens. Cytomegalovirus status was reported to be diagnosed by the classifier with high specificity and sensitivity in both the original and validation cohorts. The study listed around 160 TCR beta chains as associated with cytomegalovirus. Most TCR sequences were observed very rarely across donors, whereas some public TCRs were present in many individuals. A later analysis found that TCRs clustered in the first cohort also tended to co-occur in the roughly 120 validation repertoires, with more than 90% of cluster scores above 0. According to the authors, the approach could potentially be generalized to other disease states and immunological phenotypes. A later analysis lacked HLA typing for the validation cohort, so it scored co-occurrence in that cohort across all 120 repertoires.

The donors belonged to the validation cohort of 90 to 150 subjects, which was separate from the roughly 670-subject first cohort. According to the germline V gene, CDR1 reads SGHRS and CDR2 reads YFSETQ. V trim: 1 base; J trim: 3 bases; unmatched bases: 2. From the cysteine up to the phenylalanine, the CDR3 has a length of 16 residues. Only CDR3 DNA is held: 48 bases, read in frame from base 1. Library prep was done by the immunoSEQ multiplex PCR assay. Under the source paper's analysis protocol: A statistical classification framework was built for diagnosing cytomegalovirus status from the catalog of TCR beta chain sequences. TCRdb stores this immuneACCESS table with in-frame sequences only. Part of the clones is absent; in the studies checked, under half of the shortfall reflects unresolved V genes, and no reason is known for the rest. V and J calls and clone size are those listed in that table; D and trimming were worked out from the DNA. The sample records 110,000 or so clones, more than 70% of which are singletons. The biggest ten clones account for around 2% of the sample.

Notes on this clone: There is no known antigen for this receptor. Within one base of it there is no much larger clone, and no base qualities were kept.

The receptor was derived from a man between 18 and 35 years old in good health and CMV-seronegative. The chain is made from TRBV5-1 and TRBJ2-2, with 11 middle bases fitting TRBD2. The specimen sequenced was PBMCs. The DNA reads as follows: TGCGCCAGCAGCTTGCTGACTAGCGGGGACACCGGGGAGCTGTTTTTT. This encodes CASSLLTSGDTGELFF.